This T cell receptor (beta chain) was captured in a study of blood T cell repertoires in COVID-19. Study background: Samples representing acute and convalescent COVID-19 were sourced from the United States, Italy and Spain. From T cells, B-cell-depleted T cells, or PBMCs came the material, which was cDNA or gDNA.

The CDR3 runs 16 residues. Germline trimming cut 8 bases from V and 15 bases from J; bases unmatched to any gene: 18. Germline V gives CDR1 MRHNA, CDR2 SNTAGT. As handled by the study authors: Nucleated cell number was recorded as an estimate derived from reference gene primer amplification. Profiled with immunoSEQ multiplex PCR; TCRdb holds only in-frame clones, not every one. From that table come the V and J calls and clone size; the DNA was used to work out D and trimming. The data contain 200,000 to 250,000 clones, 84% of them singletons. The chain has TRBV6-4 and TRBJ2-1; 14 bases map to TRBD2. The source material was peripheral blood. This clonotype was obtained from a woman in her forties or fifties with active or convalescent COVID-19. The CDR3 region is CASRGRLAGGLPVLFF. CDR3 DNA: TGTGCCAGCCGAGGGAGACTAGCGGGAGGGCTTCCAGTTCTGTTCTTC.